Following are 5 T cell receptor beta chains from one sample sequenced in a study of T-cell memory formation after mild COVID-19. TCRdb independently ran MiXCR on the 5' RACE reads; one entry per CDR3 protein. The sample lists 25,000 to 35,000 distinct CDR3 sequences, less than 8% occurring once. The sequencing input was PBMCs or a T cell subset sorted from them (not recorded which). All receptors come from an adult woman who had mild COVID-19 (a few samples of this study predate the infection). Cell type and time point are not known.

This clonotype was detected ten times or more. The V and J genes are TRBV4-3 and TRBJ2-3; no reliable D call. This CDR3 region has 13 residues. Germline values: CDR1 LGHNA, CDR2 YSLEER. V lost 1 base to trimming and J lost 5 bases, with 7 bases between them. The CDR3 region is CASSQVLLDTQYF. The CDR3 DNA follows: TGCGCCAGCAGCCAAGTGCTCTTAGATACGCAGTATTTT.

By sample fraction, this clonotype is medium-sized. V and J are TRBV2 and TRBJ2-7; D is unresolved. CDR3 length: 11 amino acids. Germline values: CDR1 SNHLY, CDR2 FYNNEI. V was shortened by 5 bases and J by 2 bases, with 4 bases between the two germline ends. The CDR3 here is CASSWAYEQYF. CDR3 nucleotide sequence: TGTGCCAGCAGTTGGGCCTACGAGCAGTACTTC.

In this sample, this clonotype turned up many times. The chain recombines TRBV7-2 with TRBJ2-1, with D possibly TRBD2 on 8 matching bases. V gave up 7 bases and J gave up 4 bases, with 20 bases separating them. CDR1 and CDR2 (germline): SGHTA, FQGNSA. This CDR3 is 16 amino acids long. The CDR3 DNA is TGTGCCAGCACCCAGCGGGGGCAGGGGGTTTACAATGAGCAGTTCTTC. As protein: CASTQRGQGVYNEQFF.

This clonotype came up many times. CDR3 sequence: CASSFTLDGPYEQYF. The CDR3 DNA follows: TGTGCCAGCAGTTTTACGCTGGACGGGCCCTACGAGCAGTACTTC. The chain carries TRBV12-3 or TRBV12-4 and TRBJ2-7, with D unclear. This CDR3 has 15 amino acids. V was trimmed by 3 bases and J by 2 bases, leaving 14 bases between them.

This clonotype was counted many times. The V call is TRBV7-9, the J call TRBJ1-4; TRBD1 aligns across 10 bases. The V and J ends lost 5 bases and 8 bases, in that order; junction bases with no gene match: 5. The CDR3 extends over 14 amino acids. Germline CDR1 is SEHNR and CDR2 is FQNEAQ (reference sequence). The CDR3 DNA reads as TGTGCCAGCAGCCAGGGACAGGGGAAGGAAAAACTGTTTTTT. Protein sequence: CASSQGQGKEKLFF.